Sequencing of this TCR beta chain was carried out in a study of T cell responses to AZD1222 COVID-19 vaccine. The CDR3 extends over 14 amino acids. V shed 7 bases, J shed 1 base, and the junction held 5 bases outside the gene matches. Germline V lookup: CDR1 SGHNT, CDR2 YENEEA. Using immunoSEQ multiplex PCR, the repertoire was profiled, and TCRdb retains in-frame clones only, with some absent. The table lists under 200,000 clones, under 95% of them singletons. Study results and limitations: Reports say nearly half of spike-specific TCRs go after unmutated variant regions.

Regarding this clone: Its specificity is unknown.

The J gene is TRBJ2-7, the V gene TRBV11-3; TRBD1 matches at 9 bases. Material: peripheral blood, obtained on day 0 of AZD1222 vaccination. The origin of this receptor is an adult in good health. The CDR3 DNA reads TGTGCCAGCACCCCACAGGGGGCGTCCTACGAGCAGTACTTC. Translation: CASTPQGASYEQYF.